This T cell receptor (beta chain) was retrieved from a study of T cell changes during pregnancy in multiple sclerosis. Data came from immunoSEQ multiplex PCR; TCRdb stores just in-frame clones and leaves some out. The sample contains more than 35,000 clones, about nine tenths of which appear only once. Germline loops: CDR1 MNHEY, CDR2 SVGAGI. Trimming left V 6 bases short and J 5 bases short, with 16 bases between. This CDR3 has 14 residues. The receptor was derived from a female donor in good health, enrolled as a control in a pregnancy study. J is TRBJ2-5 and V is TRBV6-5; tentative D call: TRBD2 (6 bases). The starting material was CD4+ T cells from peripheral blood mononuclear cells, obtained after pregnancy. The CDR3 DNA sequence: TGTGCCAGCAGGGACTATTTCGAGTCGGAGACCCAGTACTTC. Translation gives CASRDYFESETQYF.